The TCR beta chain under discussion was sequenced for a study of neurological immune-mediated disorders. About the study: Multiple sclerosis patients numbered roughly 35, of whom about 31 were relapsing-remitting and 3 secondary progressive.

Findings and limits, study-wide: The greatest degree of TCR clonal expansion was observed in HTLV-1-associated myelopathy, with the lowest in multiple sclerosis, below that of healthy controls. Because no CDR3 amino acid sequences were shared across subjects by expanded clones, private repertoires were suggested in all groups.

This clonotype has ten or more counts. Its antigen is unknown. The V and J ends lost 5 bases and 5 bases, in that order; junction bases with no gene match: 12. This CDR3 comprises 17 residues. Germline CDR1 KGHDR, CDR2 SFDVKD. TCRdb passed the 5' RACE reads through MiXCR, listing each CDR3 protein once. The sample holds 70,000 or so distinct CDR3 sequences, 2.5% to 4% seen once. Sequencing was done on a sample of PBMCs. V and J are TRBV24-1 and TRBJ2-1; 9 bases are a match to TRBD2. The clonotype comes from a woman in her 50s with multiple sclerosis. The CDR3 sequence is CATSALPGLAVNNEQFF. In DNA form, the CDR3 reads TGTGCCACCAGTGCACTACCGGGACTAGCTGTGAACAATGAGCAGTTCTTC.